This TCR beta chain was identified during a study of shared clonotypes between healthy human individuals. The overall study: With ages of 18 to 49, the donors were a couple of women and three men. Study outcomes and limitations: Sample collection involved blood only; tissue repertoires are likely different.

Points on this clone: Its antigen is undetermined.

V dropped 5 bases and J dropped 1 base, with 9 bases sitting between them. In germline, CDR1 is SGHVS, CDR2 FNYEAQ. The CDR3 contains 14 residues. Sequencing was performed with immunoSEQ multiplex PCR; in TCRdb, only in-frame clones are kept and a portion is missing. The data contain more than 2,000,000 clones, 93% of them singletons. The sequence was collected from a man younger than 35 in good health. Some clones in this sample may be carry-over from other donors' samples. Sequences were obtained from naive CD4+ T cells from PBMCs. Subset: CD45RA+ positively selected. The chain has TRBV7-6 and TRBJ1-3; no clear D gene. The CDR3 here is CASSPGLSGNTIYF. CDR3 DNA sequence: TGTGCCAGCAGCCCTGGGCTATCTGGAAACACCATATATTTT.